Below, one T cell receptor (beta chain) is given with its context. Its antigen remains unidentified. The data were taken from a study of shared clonotypes between healthy human individuals. Overall study findings and caveats: The study drew on few donors, limiting represented genetic and exposure-history diversity.

The protocol was immunoSEQ multiplex PCR, while the TCRdb copy is restricted to in-frame clones and leaves out a portion. The data show around 530,000 clones, roughly 72% seen once. V shed 4 bases, J shed 0 bases, and the junction held 8 bases outside the gene matches. CDR3 length equals 16 residues. Germline V gene sequence: CDR1 SGHRS, CDR2 YFSETQ. The gene calls are TRBV5-1 and TRBJ2-5, with 8 bases matching TRBD2. The sequenced sample consisted of PBMCs. The TCR originated in a woman between 35 and 50 years old in good health. Some clones in this sample may be carry-over from other donors' samples. The CDR3 loop reads CASSPRTSLYQETQYF. The CDR3 DNA reads as TGCGCCAGCAGCCCCCGGACTAGCCTGTACCAAGAGACCCAGTACTTC.